Listed below are T cell receptor beta chains from one sample, sequenced in a study of T cell repertoires in cytomegalovirus infection. These receptors' targets are unknown. One entry per CDR3 protein results from TCRdb running MiXCR on the reads. Of about 470,000 distinct CDR3 sequences in the sample, about 42% were seen once. Sequenced here: cultured PBMCs, sampled from culture after CMV antigen stimulation. The receptors derive from a human donor in good health (CMV status not recorded). Some clones in this sample may be carry-over from other donors' samples. The CDR3 runs from the conserved cysteine through the conserved F or W. A D gene is named only where the DNA matches it firmly. Only some rows state a clone size, as once, few, many or a class for expanded clones.

v_call: TRBV27
clone_size: NA
d_call: TRBD2
j_call: TRBJ2-1
cdr3_nt: TGTGCCAGCAGTCTCTATTACCTAGCGGGGGGTCAGGGGGAGCAGTTCTTC
cdr3_aa: CASSLYYLAGGQGEQFF

v_call: TRBV28
clone_size: NA
d_call: TRBD1
j_call: TRBJ2-3
cdr3_nt: TGTGCCAGCGGGGACAGGGCTTCGGATACGCAGTATTTT
cdr3_aa: CASGDRASDTQYF

v_call: TRBV15
clone_size: NA
d_call: NA
j_call: TRBJ2-7
cdr3_nt: TGTGCCACCAGCAGAGGGGGCAGAGCCTACGAGCAGTACTTC
cdr3_aa: CATSRGGRAYEQYF

v_call: TRBV6-6
clone_size: few
d_call: NA
j_call: TRBJ1-5
cdr3_nt: TGTGCCAGCTCGGAGTATAGCAATCAGCCCCAGCATTTT
cdr3_aa: CASSEYSNQPQHF

v_call: TRBV5-4
clone_size: NA
d_call: NA
j_call: TRBJ2-3
cdr3_nt: TGTGCCAGCAGCCCGGAGGGTAGCACAGATACGCAGTATTTT
cdr3_aa: CASSPEGSTDTQYF

v_call: TRBV7-9
clone_size: few
d_call: NA
j_call: TRBJ2-3
cdr3_nt: TGTGCCAGCAGCTTAGGACAGATGACAGATACGCAGTATTTT
cdr3_aa: CASSLGQMTDTQYF

v_call: TRBV7-2
clone_size: many
d_call: NA
j_call: TRBJ1-2
cdr3_nt: TGTGCCAGCAGCAGCGGAGGGTATAACTATGGCTACACCTTC
cdr3_aa: CASSSGGYNYGYTF

v_call: TRBV9
clone_size: few
d_call: NA
j_call: TRBJ2-7
cdr3_nt: TGTGCCAGCAGCGCGAGCTCTTACGGCGAGCAGTACTTC
cdr3_aa: CASSASSYGEQYF

v_call: TRBV20-1
clone_size: NA
d_call: TRBD2
j_call: TRBJ2-7
cdr3_nt: TGCAGTGCTAGAACCCTAGCGGGAGGGCCGTGGGAGCAGTACTTC
cdr3_aa: CSARTLAGGPWEQYF

v_call: TRBV28
clone_size: NA
d_call: NA
j_call: TRBJ1-5
cdr3_nt: TGTGCCAGCAGCTTGAACCCTCTCCCGCCCCAGCATTTT
cdr3_aa: CASSLNPLPPQHF

v_call: TRBV7-2
clone_size: NA
d_call: NA
j_call: TRBJ2-3
cdr3_nt: TGTGCCAGCAGCTTCACCCCGACAGATACGCAGTATTTT
cdr3_aa: CASSFTPTDTQYF

v_call: TRBV2
clone_size: once
d_call: TRBD1
j_call: TRBJ2-7
cdr3_nt: TGTGCCAGCAGTGAATGGCCAGGGGGCGGCCACGAGCAGTACTTC
cdr3_aa: CASSEWPGGGHEQYF

v_call: TRBV7-9
clone_size: few
d_call: NA
j_call: TRBJ2-7
cdr3_nt: TGTGCCAGCAGCACCGGGACTCCGGCCGACGAGCAGTACTTC
cdr3_aa: CASSTGTPADEQYF

v_call: TRBV7-9
clone_size: many
d_call: TRBD2
j_call: TRBJ2-3
cdr3_nt: TGTGCCAGCAGCACTAGCGGGAGTGGGCTTCGCACAGATACGCAGTATTTT
cdr3_aa: CASSTSGSGLRTDTQYF

v_call: TRBV12-3/TRBV12-4
clone_size: NA
d_call: NA
j_call: TRBJ1-1
cdr3_nt: TGTGCCAGCAGTCCCGGATATGGACACACTGAAGCTTTCTTT
cdr3_aa: CASSPGYGHTEAFF

v_call: TRBV4-1
clone_size: NA
d_call: TRBD2
j_call: TRBJ2-7
cdr3_nt: TGCGCCAGCAGCCAAGGGCGGGGACCTAGCGGGAGTCCCTACGAGCAGTACTTC
cdr3_aa: CASSQGRGPSGSPYEQYF

v_call: TRBV27
clone_size: few
d_call: NA
j_call: TRBJ2-7
cdr3_nt: TGTGCCAGCAGCTTTAGGGCGGGTTTCCAGCGATACGAGCAGTACTTC
cdr3_aa: CASSFRAGFQRYEQYF

v_call: TRBV12-3/TRBV12-4
clone_size: NA
d_call: TRBD1
j_call: TRBJ1-2
cdr3_nt: TGTGCCAGCAGTCCCCGGGGGGACAGGTCCTATGGCTACACCTTC
cdr3_aa: CASSPRGDRSYGYTF

v_call: TRBV28
clone_size: NA
d_call: NA
j_call: TRBJ1-6
cdr3_nt: TGTGCCAGCAGTCTTTCGGGACACCGGCTCCCCCTCCACTTT
cdr3_aa: CASSLSGHRLPLHF

v_call: TRBV5-4
clone_size: NA
d_call: TRBD2
j_call: TRBJ2-3
cdr3_nt: TGTGCCAGCAGCGTGGATAGCGGGGCGGGAGATACGCAGTATTTT
cdr3_aa: CASSVDSGAGDTQYF

v_call: TRBV20-1
clone_size: NA
d_call: TRBD2
j_call: TRBJ2-1
cdr3_nt: TGCAGTGCTAGCGAAGCGGGGGGGCCCATTGAGCAGTTCTTC
cdr3_aa: CSASEAGGPIEQFF

v_call: TRBV12-3/TRBV12-4
clone_size: few
d_call: TRBD2
j_call: TRBJ2-3
cdr3_nt: TGTGCCAGCAGTTTACTAGTCTCAAGCGGGAGGGGGACAGATACGCAGTATTTT
cdr3_aa: CASSLLVSSGRGTDTQYF

v_call: TRBV7-6
clone_size: few
d_call: NA
j_call: TRBJ2-5
cdr3_nt: TGTGCCAGCAGCCGGGACGCAGGGCAAGAGACCCAGTACTTC
cdr3_aa: CASSRDAGQETQYF

v_call: TRBV6-5
clone_size: NA
d_call: NA
j_call: TRBJ2-7
cdr3_nt: TGTGCCAGCAGATCGGCGACACGGTCCTACGAGCAGTACTTC
cdr3_aa: CASRSATRSYEQYF

v_call: TRBV7-4
clone_size: NA
d_call: NA
j_call: TRBJ1-4
cdr3_nt: TGTGCCAGCAGCTTACCCGGTTGGGAGGAAAAACTGTTTTTT
cdr3_aa: CASSLPGWEEKLFF

v_call: TRBV7-2
clone_size: few
d_call: TRBD2
j_call: TRBJ2-3
cdr3_nt: TGTGCCAGCAGCTTAGGACTAGCCCCAGAGACAGATACGCAGTATTTT
cdr3_aa: CASSLGLAPETDTQYF

v_call: TRBV6-5
clone_size: few
d_call: NA
j_call: TRBJ1-1
cdr3_nt: TGTGCCAGCAGTTACGGAGGGACCTCGAACACTGAAGCTTTCTTT
cdr3_aa: CASSYGGTSNTEAFF